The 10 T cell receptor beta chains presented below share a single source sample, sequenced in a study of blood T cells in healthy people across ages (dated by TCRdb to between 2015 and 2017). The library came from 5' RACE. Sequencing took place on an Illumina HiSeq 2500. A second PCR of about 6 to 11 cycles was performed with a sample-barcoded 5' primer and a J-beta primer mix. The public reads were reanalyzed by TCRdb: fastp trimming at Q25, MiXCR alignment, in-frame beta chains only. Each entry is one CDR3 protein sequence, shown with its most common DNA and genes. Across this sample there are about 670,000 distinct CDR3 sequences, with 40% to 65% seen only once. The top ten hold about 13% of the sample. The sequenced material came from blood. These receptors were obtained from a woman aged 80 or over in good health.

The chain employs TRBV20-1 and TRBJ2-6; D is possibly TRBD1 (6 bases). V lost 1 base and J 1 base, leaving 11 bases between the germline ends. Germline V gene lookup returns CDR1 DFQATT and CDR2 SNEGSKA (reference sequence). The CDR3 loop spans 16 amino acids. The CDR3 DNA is TGCAGTGCTAGAGGTACAGGGTTTTCTGGGGCCAACGTCCTGACTTTC. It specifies CSARGTGFSGANVLTF.

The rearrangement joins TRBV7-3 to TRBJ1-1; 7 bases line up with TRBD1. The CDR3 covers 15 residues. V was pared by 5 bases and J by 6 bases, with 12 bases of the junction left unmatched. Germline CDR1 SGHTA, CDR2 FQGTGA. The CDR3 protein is CASSKFGQGDAEAFF. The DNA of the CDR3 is TGTGCCAGCAGCAAATTCGGGCAGGGGGACGCTGAAGCTTTCTTT.

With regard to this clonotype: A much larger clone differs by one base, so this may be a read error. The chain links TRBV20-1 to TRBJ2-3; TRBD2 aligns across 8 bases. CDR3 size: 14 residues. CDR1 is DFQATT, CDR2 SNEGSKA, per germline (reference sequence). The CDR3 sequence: CSAPGAGGTETQYF. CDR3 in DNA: TGCAGTGCCCCGGGGGCGGGGGGTACAGAGACGCAGTATTTT.

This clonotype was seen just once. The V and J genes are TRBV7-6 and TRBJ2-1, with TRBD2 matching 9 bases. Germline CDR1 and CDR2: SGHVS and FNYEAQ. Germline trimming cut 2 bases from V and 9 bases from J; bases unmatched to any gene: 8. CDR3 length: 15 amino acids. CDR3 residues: CASSLFAGGPSEQFF. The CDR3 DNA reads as TGTGCCAGCAGCTTATTCGCGGGGGGGCCAAGTGAGCAGTTCTTC.

Here the CDR3 reads CSGGLAGDNEQYF. CDR3 coding DNA: TGCAGCGGTGGACTAGCGGGCGACAATGAGCAGTACTTC. The rearrangement links TRBV29-1 to TRBJ2-7, with 11 positions matching TRBD2. This CDR3 is 13 amino acids long. The germline V gene has CDR1 SQVTM and CDR2 ANQGSEA. V lost 7 bases, J lost 7 bases, and 9 bases stayed unmatched.

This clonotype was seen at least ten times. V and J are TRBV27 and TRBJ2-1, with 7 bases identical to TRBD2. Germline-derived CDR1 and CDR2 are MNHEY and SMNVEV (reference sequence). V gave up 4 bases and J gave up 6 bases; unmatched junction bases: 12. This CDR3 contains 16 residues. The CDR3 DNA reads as TGTGCCAGCAGTTCACGACTAGCCAGGATTGTCAATGAGCAGTTCTTC. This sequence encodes CASSSRLARIVNEQFF.

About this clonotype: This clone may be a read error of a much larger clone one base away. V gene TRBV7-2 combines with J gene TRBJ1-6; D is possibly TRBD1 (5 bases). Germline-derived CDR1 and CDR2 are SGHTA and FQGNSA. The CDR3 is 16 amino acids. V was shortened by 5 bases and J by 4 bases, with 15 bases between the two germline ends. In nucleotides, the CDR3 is TGTGCCAGCAGCATAGTTGCCGGGGGTTATAATTCACCCCTCCACTTT. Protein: CASSIVAGGYNSPLHF.

This chain's CDR3 is CATRQVTYEQFF. The CDR3 DNA reads TGTGCCACCAGACAAGTCACCTATGAGCAGTTCTTC. This chain connects TRBV6-1 to TRBJ2-1; D is ambiguous. The germline V and J ends were trimmed by 10 bases and 8 bases, with 15 bases remaining between them. Germline V gene lookup returns CDR1 MNHNS and CDR2 SASEGT. The CDR3 spans 12 residues.

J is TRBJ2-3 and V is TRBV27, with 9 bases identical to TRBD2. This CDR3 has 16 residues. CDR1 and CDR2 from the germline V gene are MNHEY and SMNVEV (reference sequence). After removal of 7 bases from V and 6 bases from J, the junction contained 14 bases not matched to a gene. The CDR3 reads CASTGSGTSRMDTQYF. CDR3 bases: TGTGCCAGCACTGGATCCGGGACTAGCAGGATGGATACGCAGTATTTT.

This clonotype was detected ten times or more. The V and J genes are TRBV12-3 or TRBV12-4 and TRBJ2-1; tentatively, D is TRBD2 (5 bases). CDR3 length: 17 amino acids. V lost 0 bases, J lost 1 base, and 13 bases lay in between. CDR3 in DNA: TGTGCCAGCAGTTTAGCGGTGGGAGCGAGGTCCTACAATGAGCAGTTCTTC. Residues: CASSLAVGARSYNEQFF.